A single sample is the source of the 8 T cell receptor beta chains below, sequenced in a study of T cell repertoires in cytomegalovirus infection. No antigens are known for them. From the reads, TCRdb called clonotypes with MiXCR, one entry per CDR3 protein. The sample includes some 500,000 distinct CDR3 sequences, 30% to 40% of them seen just once. The specimen comprised cultured PBMCs, sampled from culture after CMV antigen stimulation. The source of these receptors is a human donor in good health (CMV status not recorded). Some clones in this sample may be carry-over from other donors' samples.

Written as DNA, the CDR3 is TGTGCCAGCAGCCCAGGAGGGCCTACAGATACGCAGTATTTT. Its protein is CASSPGGPTDTQYF. V usage is TRBV7-8 and J usage is TRBJ2-3; D is perhaps TRBD2 (6 bases). The CDR3 has 14 residues. The V gene lost 5 bases and the J gene lost 3 bases, with 12 bases spanning the gap. The germline V gene encodes CDR1 SGHVS and CDR2 FQNEAQ.

There are a few counts of this clonotype. The V gene is TRBV19, the J gene TRBJ2-1, with TRBD1 identical over 8 bases. CDR1 is LNHDA and CDR2 is SQIVND in the germline V gene (reference sequence). The CDR3 runs 16 residues. J was trimmed by 2 bases and V by 2 bases; bases with no gene match: 5. The CDR3 sequence is CASSILQGVPYNEQFF. The CDR3 DNA sequence: TGTGCCAGTAGTATACTACAGGGGGTCCCCTACAATGAGCAGTTCTTC. Complete variable domain (other parts from reference TRBV19 and TRBJ2-1): DGGITQSPKYLFRKEGQNVTLSCEQNLNHDAMYWYRQDPGQGLRLIYYSQIVNDFQKGDIAEGYSVSREKKESFPLTVTSAQKNPTAFYLCASSILQGVPYNEQFFGPGTRLTVL.

This clonotype was seen a handful of times. The gene calls are TRBV15 and TRBJ2-3; TRBD2 matches at 13 bases. From germline, CDR1 is LNHNV and CDR2 YYDKDF (reference sequence). The CDR3 loop spans 19 amino acids. V gave up 0 bases and J gave up 1 base; unmatched junction bases: 7. CDR3: CATSREGLAGDDGTDTQYF. CDR3 bases: TGTGCCACCAGCAGAGAAGGACTAGCGGGAGATGATGGCACAGATACGCAGTATTTT.

This clonotype was detected a few times. This rearrangement joins TRBV5-1 to TRBJ2-3; 7 nucleotides match TRBD1. The germline gives CDR1 SGHRS, CDR2 YFSETQ. V lost 6 bases to trimming and J lost 4 bases; unmatched junction nucleotides: 11. CDR3 length equals 15 residues. The CDR3 reads CASTARGLSSDTQYF. The CDR3 DNA reads as TGCGCCAGCACGGCCAGGGGGTTATCATCAGATACGCAGTATTTT. Full variable domain (rest looked up from reference TRBV5-1 and TRBJ2-3): KAGVTQTPRYLIKTRGQQVTLSCSPISGHRSVSWYQQTPGQGLQFLFEYFSETQRNKGNFPGRFSGRQFSNSRSEMNVSTLELGDSALYLCASTARGLSSDTQYFGPGTRLTVL.

This rearrangement joins TRBV6-2 or TRBV6-3 to TRBJ2-5, with D possibly being TRBD1 or TRBD2 (5 bases each). The CDR3 loop spans 14 amino acids. Germline lookup yields CDR1 MNHEY and CDR2 SVGEGT. V was trimmed by 6 bases and J by 4 bases, leaving 15 bases between them. CDR3 DNA sequence: TGTGCCAGCAGGAGGGGAATATCGGGAGAGACCCAGTACTTC. It specifies CASRRGISGETQYF.

The chain combines TRBV9 with TRBJ2-7, with D possibly being TRBD1 or TRBD2 (5 bases each). The germline V and J ends were trimmed by 0 bases and 2 bases, with 9 bases remaining between them. The germline V gene has CDR1 SGDLS and CDR2 YYNGEE. CDR3 length: 14 amino acids. CDR3 amino acids: CASSVGGETYEQYF. CDR3 DNA sequence: TGTGCCAGCAGCGTAGGAGGGGAGACCTACGAGCAGTACTTC.

This clonotype occurred a few times. In DNA form, the CDR3 reads TGCAGTGCTCCCCCCGGGAGGATCGACAATGAGCAGTTCTTC. Its translation: CSAPPGRIDNEQFF. This chain joins TRBV20-1 and TRBJ2-1, with TRBD2 matching over 7 bases. The CDR3 has 14 residues. V lost 5 bases to trimming and J lost 5 bases; unmatched junction nucleotides: 9. Per germline, CDR1 DFQATT and CDR2 SNEGSKA (reference sequence).

CDR3 region: CASSLDLSNDEQFF. For the CDR3, the DNA is TGTGCCAGCAGTTTGGACCTGTCTAACGATGAGCAGTTCTTC. V is TRBV12-3 or TRBV12-4 and J is TRBJ2-1; no clear D gene. The CDR3 runs 14 residues. V lost 3 bases, J lost 8 bases, and 14 bases lay in between.